These 30 T cell receptor beta chains originate from one sample sequenced in a study of blood T cell repertoires in COVID-19. TCRdb keeps only in-frame clones here, not all; method: immunoSEQ multiplex PCR. The data contain 55,000 to 70,000 clones, roughly 80% of them singletons. The sequenced sample consisted of peripheral blood. These receptors all stem from a woman at least 80 years old with acute or convalescent COVID-19.

This clone was observed a few times. V usage is TRBV6-7 and J usage is TRBJ1-4, with D tentatively TRBD1 (6 bases). TRBV6-7 is an open reading frame whose function is uncertain. This CDR3 is 17 amino acids long. Trimming cost V 3 bases and J 0 bases, with 14 bases left between them. CDR3 loop: CASSYQGSTATNEKLFF. The CDR3 DNA is TGTGCCAGCAGTTATCAGGGGAGTACTGCAACTAATGAAAAACTGTTTTTT.

The V and J genes are TRBV10-2 and TRBJ2-3, with 12 bases identical to TRBD2. This CDR3 is 16 amino acids long. Germline-derived CDR1 and CDR2 are WSHSY and SAAADI. With V trimmed by 5 bases and J by 0 bases, 3 bases remained unmatched. The CDR3 reads CASSSLAGGSTDTQYF. For the CDR3, the DNA is TGCGCCAGCAGTTCACTAGCGGGGGGTAGCACAGATACGCAGTATTTT.

The rearrangement joins TRBV5-1 to TRBJ2-1; TRBD2 might be the D (5 bases). Per germline, CDR1 SGHRS and CDR2 YFSETQ. The length of the CDR3 is 16 residues. V was pared by 0 bases and J by 8 bases, with 18 bases between. Here the CDR3 DNA reads TGCGCCAGCAGCTTGGTGGCTAGCTTCCAAACCGATGAGCAGTTCTTC. Protein product: CASSLVASFQTDEQFF.

The chain joins TRBV19 to TRBJ1-2, with a possible D match to TRBD1 (5 bases). From germline, CDR1 is LNHDA and CDR2 SQIVND (reference sequence). The CDR3 consists of 14 residues. V shed 7 bases and J shed 1 base, with 13 bases lying between them. The CDR3 loop is CASKGPSLNYGYTF. CDR3 coding DNA: TGTGCCAGTAAGGGGCCTTCACTTAACTATGGCTACACCTTC.

The chain carries TRBV19 and TRBJ2-7; perhaps TRBD1 as D (6 bases). The V gene lost 7 bases and the J gene lost 2 bases, with 6 bases spanning the gap. Germline CDR1 and CDR2: LNHDA and SQIVND (reference sequence). The CDR3 covers 11 residues. CDR3 coding DNA: TGTGCCAGTACAGGGGCCTACGAGCAGTACTTC. It specifies CASTGAYEQYF.

The chain employs TRBV29-1 and TRBJ1-1; D is undetermined. In germline, CDR1 is SQVTM, CDR2 ANQGSEA. Trimming cost V 0 bases and J 4 bases, with 15 bases left between them. The CDR3 totals 15 residues. The CDR3 nucleotides are TGCAGCGTTGAAGACAGGCGAAGGTCCCTCACTGAAGCTTTCTTT. Protein sequence: CSVEDRRRSLTEAFF.

V and J are TRBV7-2 and TRBJ2-5; tentatively, D is TRBD2 (6 bases). V lost 3 bases to trimming and J lost 2 bases, with 13 bases between them. CDR1 is SGHTA and CDR2 is FQGNSA in the germline V gene. The CDR3 runs 15 residues. The CDR3 nucleotides read TGTGCCAGCAGCTTTGACCGGGGGATACAAGAGACCCAGTACTTC. This encodes CASSFDRGIQETQYF.

The chain carries TRBV19 and TRBJ2-7; D possibly corresponds to TRBD2 (5 bases). Germline CDR1 LNHDA, CDR2 SQIVND (reference sequence). The CDR3 length is 15 residues. V was trimmed by 5 bases and J by 0 bases, leaving 14 bases between them. CDR3 DNA sequence: TGTGCCAGTAGTTTGGAGGTGGGGAGCTCCTACGAGCAGTACTTC. This sequence encodes CASSLEVGSSYEQYF.

V is TRBV5-1 and J is TRBJ2-5; maybe TRBD1 (5 bases). Germline values: CDR1 SGHRS, CDR2 YFSETQ. The V end was cut by 4 bases, the J end by 1 base, with 11 bases between. The CDR3 spans 14 residues. The CDR3 DNA is TGCGCCAGCAGCGGCGACAGCCTCCAAGAGACCCAGTACTTC. Translating it yields CASSGDSLQETQYF. Full variable domain (rest looked up from reference TRBV5-1 and TRBJ2-5): KAGVTQTPRYLIKTRGQQVTLSCSPISGHRSVSWYQQTPGQGLQFLFEYFSETQRNKGNFPGRFSGRQFSNSRSEMNVSTLELGDSALYLCASSGDSLQETQYFGPGTRLLVL.

The gene calls are TRBV6-1 and TRBJ1-5; a weak D match, TRBD1 (5 bases). This CDR3 is built from 17 residues. The ends were cut back, 3 bases at V and 7 bases at J, with 22 bases in the middle. Per germline, CDR1 MNHNS and CDR2 SASEGT. CDR3 DNA: TGTGCCAGCAGTGATGTTTTTGTATCAGGGTTCGGACAGCCCCAGCATTTT. It translates to CASSDVFVSGFGQPQHF.

The chain joins TRBV7-8 to TRBJ2-1, with 11 bases aligning to TRBD2. After removal of 3 bases from V and 5 bases from J, the junction contained 6 bases not matched to a gene. Germline V lookup: CDR1 SGHVS, CDR2 FQNEAQ. The CDR3 consists of 16 residues. The CDR3 sequence: CASSLASGGWDNEQFF. The CDR3, as DNA: TGTGCCAGCAGCTTGGCTAGCGGGGGGTGGGACAATGAGCAGTTCTTC.

This clone appeared once. The chain combines TRBV2 with TRBJ2-1; TRBD2 matches at 12 bases. Losses at the gene ends were 10 bases for V and 4 bases for J; bases not matched to a gene: 2. This CDR3 spans 13 amino acids. Germline assignment: CDR1 SNHLY and CDR2 FYNNEI. Here the CDR3 reads CATGTSGYNEQFF. CDR3 in DNA: TGTGCCACCGGGACTAGCGGGTACAATGAGCAGTTCTTC.

This clone was counted a single time. Written as DNA, the CDR3 is TGTGCCAGTAGTATGAGTATAGGGGAGCTGTTTTTT. Amino acids: CASSMSIGELFF. The chain couples TRBV19 to TRBJ2-2; unclear D gene. V lost 3 bases to trimming and J lost 8 bases, with 7 bases between them. The CDR3 totals 12 residues. Germline V gene lookup returns CDR1 LNHDA and CDR2 SQIVND (reference sequence).

The chain joins TRBV2 to TRBJ2-3; D call uncertain. CDR3 length: 11 amino acids. Trimming took off 7 bases at V and 6 bases at J, with 8 bases between the two ends. Germline loops: CDR1 SNHLY, CDR2 FYNNEI. This CDR3 reads CASTAGDTQYF. CDR3 nucleotide sequence: TGTGCCAGCACAGCAGGCGATACGCAGTATTTT.

In this sample, this clone is medium-sized (0.01 to 0.1%). V is TRBV7-9 and J is TRBJ1-2; a possible D gene is TRBD1 (6 bases). Per germline, CDR1 SEHNR and CDR2 FQNEAQ (reference sequence). This CDR3 has 15 amino acids. V lost 9 bases and J 2 bases, leaving 19 bases between the germline ends. The CDR3 region is CASNTRDNPNYGYTF. CDR3 nucleotide sequence: TGTGCCAGTAATACTCGGGACAACCCAAACTATGGCTACACCTTC. Supplemented by reference TRBV7-9 and TRBJ1-2, the full variable domain reads DTGVSQNPRHKITKRGQNVTFRCDPISEHNRLYWYRQTLGQGPEFLTYFQNEAQLEKSRLLSDRFSAERPKGSFSTLEIQRTEQGDSAMYLCASNTRDNPNYGYTFGSGTRLTVV.

This sequence joins TRBV18 and TRBJ1-2, with 8 nucleotides matching TRBD1. Germline CDR1 reads KGHSH; CDR2 reads LQKENI. The CDR3 contains 14 residues. V shed 6 bases and J 7 bases; nucleotides not matched to a gene: 10. The CDR3 spells CASSIQGELGGYTF. CDR3 sequence (DNA): TGTGCCAGCTCCATACAGGGGGAGCTCGGTGGCTACACCTTC.

The chain couples TRBV3-1 (or the pseudogene TRBV3-2) to TRBJ1-4, with D possibly matching TRBD1 (5 bases). Trimming took 0 bases from V and 8 from J, leaving 13 bases between them. The CDR3 runs 15 residues. Germline CDR1 and CDR2: LGHDT and YNNKEL (reference sequence). CDR3 DNA: TGTGCCAGCAGCCAAGATCCGGGGGAAGCGGAAAAACTGTTTTTT. Its protein product is CASSQDPGEAEKLFF.

The rearrangement joins TRBV4-1 to TRBJ2-5; a weak D match, TRBD2 (7 bases). The CDR3 spans 18 residues. The germline V and J ends were trimmed by 4 bases and 5 bases, with 26 bases remaining between them. Germline V lookup: CDR1 MGHRA, CDR2 YSYEKL. CDR3 sequence reads: CASSRLYARGGGRETQYF. The CDR3 DNA follows: TGCGCCAGCAGCCGATTATATGCGCGTGGCGGGGGCAGGGAGACCCAGTACTTC.

The chain uses TRBV27 and TRBJ2-7, with D perhaps matching TRBD1 (6 bases). V gave up 3 bases and J gave up 2 bases, with 8 bases separating them. The length of the CDR3 is 13 residues. CDR1 is MNHEY and CDR2 is SMNVEV in the germline V gene (reference sequence). Here the CDR3 DNA reads TGTGCCAGCAGTTTCAGGGGCCCCTACGAGCAGTACTTC. Its translation is CASSFRGPYEQYF.

The V and J genes are TRBV19 and TRBJ1-5, with a possible D match to TRBD1 (5 bases). Trimming removed 5 bases from V and 3 bases from J, with 11 bases in between. The germline V gene encodes CDR1 LNHDA and CDR2 SQIVND (reference sequence). The CDR3 has 14 residues. The CDR3 is CASSATAPNQPQHF. In DNA, the CDR3 is TGTGCCAGTAGTGCGACAGCACCCAATCAGCCCCAGCATTTT.

The chain uses TRBV5-8 and TRBJ2-7; 7 bases line up with TRBD1. The CDR3 is 15 amino acids. CDR1 SGHTS and CDR2 YDEGEE come from the germline V gene. The junction had 10 bases not matched to a gene; V was cut back by 4 bases and J by 3 bases. The DNA for the CDR3 is TGTGCCAGCAGCCAGGACAGGCGAGGGGTCTACGAGCAGTACTTC. It is translated as CASSQDRRGVYEQYF.

The chain joins TRBV30 to TRBJ2-7, with 10 nucleotides matching TRBD1. Trimming took 0 bases from V and 0 from J; bases not matched to a gene: 14. The CDR3 runs 19 residues. The germline V gene has CDR1 GTSNPN and CDR2 SVGIG (reference sequence). In nucleotides, the CDR3 is TGTGCCTGGAGTGTACGAAGGGACAGGGGAACCTATTGCTCCTACGAGCAGTACTTC. Amino acids: CAWSVRRDRGTYCSYEQYF.

The chain uses TRBV27 and TRBJ2-1; 8 nucleotides line up with TRBD2. Germline loops: CDR1 MNHEY, CDR2 SMNVEV (reference sequence). This CDR3 comprises 15 residues. V lost 6 bases to trimming and J lost 2 bases; unmatched junction nucleotides: 6. CDR3 residues: CASRERGLAYNEQFF. The CDR3 DNA sequence: TGTGCCAGCAGGGAGCGGGGGTTAGCCTACAATGAGCAGTTCTTC.

As regards this clone: At one end, the junction sequence differs from germline, possibly due to a read error. The CDR3 region is CASSPDRGLKTEAFF. The CDR3 region has the DNA TGTGCCAGCAGCCCGGACAGGGGGTTGAAGACTGAAGCTTTCTTT. V gene TRBV5-4 combines with J gene TRBJ1-1; 10 nucleotides match TRBD1. This CDR3 has 15 residues. CDR1 SGHNT and CDR2 YYREEE come from the germline V gene (reference sequence).

This clone was recorded a few times. The CDR3 loop is CASSPGQAGNTIYF. CDR3 DNA: TGTGCCAGCAGCCCGGGACAGGCTGGAAACACCATATATTTT. V is TRBV5-6 and J is TRBJ1-3, with 8 nucleotides matching TRBD1. The junction had 2 bases not matched to a gene; V was cut back by 4 bases and J by 2 bases. This CDR3 contains 14 residues. Per the germline V gene, CDR1 is SGHDT and CDR2 is YYEEEE.

This chain joins TRBV24-1 and TRBJ1-5; maybe TRBD1 (5 bases). Between the trimmed V and J ends, which lost 5 bases and 5 bases, there was a span of 12 bases. Germline CDR1 KGHDR, CDR2 SFDVKD. This CDR3 spans 14 amino acids. The CDR3 is CATSAGGDHQPQHF. CDR3 in DNA: TGTGCCACCAGTGCGGGGGGAGACCATCAGCCCCAGCATTTT.

The table lists this clone with a few counts. V is TRBV27 and J is TRBJ2-6; D perhaps matches TRBD2 (5 bases). The length of the CDR3 is 16 residues. Germline V gene lookup returns CDR1 MNHEY and CDR2 SMNVEV (reference sequence). Trimming stripped 2 bases from V and 0 bases from J, with 8 bases between. CDR3 sequence reads: CASSLRLFSGANVLTF. The CDR3 region has the DNA TGTGCCAGCAGTTTACGACTATTCTCTGGGGCCAACGTCCTGACTTTC.

J is TRBJ2-2 and V is TRBV11-3, with 9 bases fitting TRBD1. The germline CDR1 and CDR2 sequences are SGHNT and YENEEA. The CDR3 has 16 amino acids. Trimming cost V 1 base and J 0 bases; bases outside gene matches: 0. The DNA of the CDR3 is TGTGCCAGCAGCTTAGGACAGGGGGCGAACACCGGGGAGCTGTTTTTT. It yields the protein CASSLGQGANTGELFF.

The chain recombines TRBV6-6 with TRBJ2-7; no reliable D call. Germline CDR1 and CDR2: MNHNY and SVGAGI (reference sequence). Trimming removed 5 bases from V and 0 bases from J, with 11 bases in between. The CDR3 consists of 14 residues. The chain's CDR3 is CASSNYSYSYEQYF. CDR3 coding DNA: TGTGCCAGCAGTAACTACAGCTACTCCTACGAGCAGTACTTC.

This sequence joins TRBV7-2 and TRBJ1-5; the D is unclear. The CDR3 contains 15 residues. Germline assignment: CDR1 SGHTA and CDR2 FQGNSA. Trimming pared 5 bases from V and 6 bases from J, leaving 17 bases between. The DNA of the CDR3 is TGTGCCAGCAGCCCAGGATGGGGAGTAGGTCAGCCCCAGCATTTT. This sequence encodes CASSPGWGVGQPQHF.